This T cell receptor beta chain is from a study of blood T cell repertoires in COVID-19. J lost 8 bases, V lost 6 bases, and 14 bases had no gene match. CDR3 size: 15 residues. Germline V gene data show CDR1 as MNHNY and CDR2 as SVGAGI (reference sequence). This clone was picked up a small number of times. Profiled with immunoSEQ multiplex PCR; TCRdb holds only in-frame clones, not every one. This table has about 220,000 clones, roughly 75% appearing once. The gene calls are TRBV6-6 and TRBJ1-2; 8 positions match TRBD1. The sequence came from a woman in her 70s with acute or convalescent COVID-19. The material sequenced was peripheral blood. DNA for the CDR3: TGTGCCAGCAGCTCGTCGGGACAGGACGTTGGAGGCTACACCTTC. This gives the protein CASSSSGQDVGGYTF.